In this sample, the clone carrying this TCR beta chain turned up a few times. Its cognate antigen is unknown. A library of TCRbeta sequences, prepared with unique molecular identifiers, was generated. TCRdb re-called the PCR reads through MiXCR, storing one row per CDR3 protein. This repertoire shows more than 500,000 distinct CDR3 sequences, 10% to 12% found once; its top ten account for less than 15%. This sample was taken from a study of T-cell reconstitution after alpha-beta-depleted transplantation in children. Study results and limitations: Fresh T-cell production supplied most of the T-cell counts and diversity seen one year after transplant. Expanded clones from the graft, numbering several hundred, reportedly supplied alpha-beta T cells about two months after transplant.

The specimen was PBMCs, mostly from graft donor cells, collected 180 days after TCRalphabeta/CD19-depleted stem cell transplant. The clonotype originates from a female patient aged 2-9 years who had a stem cell transplant for aplastic anemia, so the T cells may come from the graft donor.

The CDR3 sequence: CSAVESPVPTDEQYF. The CDR3 DNA is TGCAGTGCCGTGGAGAGCCCAGTCCCTACGGACGAGCAGTACTTC. The chain has TRBV20-1 and TRBJ2-7; D uncertain. Trimming left V 6 bases short and J 5 bases short, with 23 bases between. The CDR3 runs to 15 residues. The V gene's germline CDR1 is DFQATT and CDR2 SNEGSKA (reference sequence).